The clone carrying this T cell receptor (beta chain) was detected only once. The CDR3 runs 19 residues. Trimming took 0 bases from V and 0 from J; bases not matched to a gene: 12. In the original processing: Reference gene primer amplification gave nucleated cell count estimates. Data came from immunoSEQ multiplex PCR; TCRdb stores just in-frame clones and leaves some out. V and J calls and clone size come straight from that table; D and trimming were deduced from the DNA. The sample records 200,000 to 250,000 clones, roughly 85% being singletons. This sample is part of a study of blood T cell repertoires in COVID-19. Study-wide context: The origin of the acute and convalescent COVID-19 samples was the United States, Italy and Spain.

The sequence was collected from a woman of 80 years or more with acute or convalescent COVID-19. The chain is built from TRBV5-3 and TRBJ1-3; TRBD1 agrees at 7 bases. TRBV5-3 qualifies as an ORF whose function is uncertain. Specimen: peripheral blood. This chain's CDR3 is CARSLAETGPDSSGNTIYF. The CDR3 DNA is TGTGCCAGAAGCTTGGCTGAGACAGGGCCCGATAGCTCTGGAAACACCATATATTTT.